This T cell receptor beta chain is drawn from a study of T cells after yellow fever vaccination. Overall study context: It was SMART-Seq v4 Ultra Low Input that prepared the fractions with low cell numbers. The study's findings and limits: The study found a weaker secondary response that peaked faster, day 5 versus 15.

It was through 5'RACE template switching that TCR cDNA was made, with a universal primer site and UMIs added. TCRdb analysed the 5' RACE reads with MiXCR anew, one entry per CDR3 protein. The sample lists hundreds of thousands of distinct CDR3 sequences; about 19% were seen once. Of note for this clonotype: The antigen is undetermined.

The source material was PBMCs, sampled 15 days after the yellow fever booster vaccination. The origin of this receptor is a man aged 25 to 40 who received the YFV17D yellow fever vaccine.

The CDR3 loop is CASSLSRQGLNEQYF. CDR3 nucleotides: TGTGCCAGCAGTTTATCCCGGCAGGGATTGAACGAGCAGTACTTC. The chain joins TRBV12-3 or TRBV12-4 to TRBJ2-7; TRBD1 might be the D (5 bases). V was pared by 2 bases and J by 5 bases, with 16 bases between. The CDR3 sequence is 15 residues long.